Given below is one T cell receptor (beta chain) in context. This sample is part of a study of OX40 agonist ivuxolimab in advanced cancers. Clones were sequenced by immunoSEQ multiplex PCR, and TCRdb holds only the in-frame ones, with some missing. The sample carries 50,000 to 70,000 clones, around 87% recorded once. Germline V gene lookup returns CDR1 SGHNT and CDR2 YYREEE (reference sequence). CDR3 length: 15 residues. The V end was cut by 0 bases, the J end by 8 bases, with 14 bases between. Specimen: CD4+ or CD8+ T cells sorted from blood, collected in a trial of the OX40 agonist ivuxolimab. The sequence was obtained from an adult with an advanced solid tumor such as melanoma, head and neck, liver or kidney cancer. This rearrangement joins TRBV5-4 to TRBJ1-4; D unresolved. The CDR3, as DNA: TGTGCCAGCAGCTTGGGGCCGGACCCGAAAGAAAAACTGTTTTTT. This gives the protein CASSLGPDPKEKLFF.